This T cell receptor (beta chain) was captured by sequencing in a study of blood T cell repertoires in COVID-19. As for the study in general: The study drew acute and convalescent COVID-19 samples from the United States, Italy and Spain. Nucleic acid was either cDNA or gDNA, and it came from T cells, B-cell-depleted T cells, or PBMCs.

Original handling: Amplified reference gene primers provided the basis for estimating nucleated cell counts. Here immunoSEQ multiplex PCR was the method, and the copy in TCRdb shows in-frame clones only, minus some. Clone size and the V and J calls come from that table; the DNA yielded D and trimming. The data contain approximately 180,000 clones, 80% to 90% of them singletons. The CDR3 sequence is 15 residues long. CDR1 and CDR2 (germline): ENHRY, SYGVKD. Trimming shortened V by 10 bases and J by 0 bases, and 16 bases separated the two germline ends. The clonotype comes from a man in his fifties or sixties with acute or convalescent COVID-19. The gene calls are TRBV10-3 and TRBJ1-5; TRBD1 might be the D (6 bases). The sequenced material came from peripheral blood. The CDR3 loop is CATNRDTPSNQPQHF. CDR3 nucleotides: TGTGCCACCAACCGGGACACTCCTAGCAATCAGCCCCAGCATTTT.